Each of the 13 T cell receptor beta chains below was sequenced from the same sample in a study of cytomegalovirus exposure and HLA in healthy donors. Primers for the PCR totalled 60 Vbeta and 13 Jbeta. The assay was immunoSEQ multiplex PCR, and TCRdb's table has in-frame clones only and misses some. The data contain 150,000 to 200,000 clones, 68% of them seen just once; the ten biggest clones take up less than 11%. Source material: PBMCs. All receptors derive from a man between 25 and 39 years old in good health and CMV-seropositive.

The CDR3 sequence: CAISGTGNQPQHF. For the CDR3, the DNA is TGTGCCATCAGTGGGACAGGCAATCAGCCCCAGCATTTT. J is TRBJ1-5 and V is TRBV10-3; D is perhaps TRBD1 (6 bases). This CDR3 is 13 amino acids long. Germline CDR1 reads ENHRY; CDR2 reads SYGVKD. Trimming stripped 4 bases from V and 2 bases from J, with 6 bases between.

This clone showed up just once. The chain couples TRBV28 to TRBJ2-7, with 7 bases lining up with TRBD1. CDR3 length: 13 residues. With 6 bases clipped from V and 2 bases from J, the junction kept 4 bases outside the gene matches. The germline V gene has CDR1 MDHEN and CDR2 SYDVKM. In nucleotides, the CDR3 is TGTGCCAGCAGCATACAGGGGCCCTACGAGCAGTACTTC. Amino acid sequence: CASSIQGPYEQYF.

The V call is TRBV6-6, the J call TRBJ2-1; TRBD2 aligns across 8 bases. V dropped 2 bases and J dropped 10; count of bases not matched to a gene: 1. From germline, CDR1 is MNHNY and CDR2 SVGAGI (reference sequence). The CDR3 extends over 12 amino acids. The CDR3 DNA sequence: TGTGCCAGCAGTTACCCGGGAGGGGAGCAGTTCTTC. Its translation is CASSYPGGEQFF.

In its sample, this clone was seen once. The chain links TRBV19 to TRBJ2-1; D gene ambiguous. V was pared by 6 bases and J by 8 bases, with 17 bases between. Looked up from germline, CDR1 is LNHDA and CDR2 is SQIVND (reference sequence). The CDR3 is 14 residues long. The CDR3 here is CASSRVGPPDEQFF. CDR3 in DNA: TGTGCCAGTAGCCGAGTTGGGCCCCCTGATGAGCAGTTCTTC.

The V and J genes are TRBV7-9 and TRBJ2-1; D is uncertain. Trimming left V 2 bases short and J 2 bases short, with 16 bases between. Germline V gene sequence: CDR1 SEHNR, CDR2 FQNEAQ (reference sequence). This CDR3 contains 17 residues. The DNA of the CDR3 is TGTGCCAGCAGCTTAACCCCCCCCCGGAGTGCCTACAATGAGCAGTTCTTC. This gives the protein CASSLTPPRSAYNEQFF.

CDR3 loop: CASSRTHGVTYEQYF. Written as DNA, the CDR3 is TGTGCCAGCAGTCGAACCCACGGGGTAACCTACGAGCAGTACTTC. The genes are TRBV27 and TRBJ2-7, with D possibly matching TRBD2 (5 bases). Germline loops: CDR1 MNHEY, CDR2 SMNVEV (reference sequence). Deletions cut 5 bases from V and 2 bases from J, with 16 bases between. There are 15 residues in the CDR3.

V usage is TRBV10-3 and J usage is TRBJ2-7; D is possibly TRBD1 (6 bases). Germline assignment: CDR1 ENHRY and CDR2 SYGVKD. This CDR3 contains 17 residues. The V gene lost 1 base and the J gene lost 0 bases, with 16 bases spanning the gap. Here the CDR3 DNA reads TGTGCCATCAGTGAGTATCAGACAGGCGCCGGCTCCTACGAGCAGTACTTC. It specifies CAISEYQTGAGSYEQYF.

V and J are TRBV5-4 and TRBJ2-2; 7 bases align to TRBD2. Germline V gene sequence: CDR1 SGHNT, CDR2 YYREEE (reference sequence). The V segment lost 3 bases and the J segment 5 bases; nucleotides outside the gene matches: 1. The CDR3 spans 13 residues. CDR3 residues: CASSSGGTGELFF. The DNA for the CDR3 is TGTGCCAGCAGCTCGGGGGGTACCGGGGAGCTGTTTTTT.

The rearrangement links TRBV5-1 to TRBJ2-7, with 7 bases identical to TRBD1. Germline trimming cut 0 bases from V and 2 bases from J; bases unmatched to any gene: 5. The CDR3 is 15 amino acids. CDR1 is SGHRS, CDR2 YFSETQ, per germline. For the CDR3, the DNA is TGCGCCAGCAGCTTGGTGGGACAGCCAACCTACGAGCAGTACTTC. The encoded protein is CASSLVGQPTYEQYF. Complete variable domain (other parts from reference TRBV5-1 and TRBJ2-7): KAGVTQTPRYLIKTRGQQVTLSCSPISGHRSVSWYQQTPGQGLQFLFEYFSETQRNKGNFPGRFSGRQFSNSRSEMNVSTLELGDSALYLCASSLVGQPTYEQYFGPGTRLTVT.

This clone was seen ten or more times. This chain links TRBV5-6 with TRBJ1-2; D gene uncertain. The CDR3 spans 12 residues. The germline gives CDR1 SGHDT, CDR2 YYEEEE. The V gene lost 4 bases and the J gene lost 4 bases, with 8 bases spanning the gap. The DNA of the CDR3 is TGTGCCAGCAGCCCCGGGAGCTATGGCTACACCTTC. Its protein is CASSPGSYGYTF.

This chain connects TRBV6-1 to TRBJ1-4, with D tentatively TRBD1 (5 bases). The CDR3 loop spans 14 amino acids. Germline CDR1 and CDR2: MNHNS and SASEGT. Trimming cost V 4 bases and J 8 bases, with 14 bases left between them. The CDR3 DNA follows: TGTGCCAGCAGTGTTACCATTACAGGAGAAAAACTGTTTTTT. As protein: CASSVTITGEKLFF.

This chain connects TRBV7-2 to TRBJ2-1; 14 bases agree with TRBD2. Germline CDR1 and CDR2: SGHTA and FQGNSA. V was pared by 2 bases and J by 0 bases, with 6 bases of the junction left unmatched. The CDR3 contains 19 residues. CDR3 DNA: TGTGCCAGCAGCTTATCCGGACTAGCGGGAGGCCGCTCCTACAATGAGCAGTTCTTC. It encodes CASSLSGLAGGRSYNEQFF.

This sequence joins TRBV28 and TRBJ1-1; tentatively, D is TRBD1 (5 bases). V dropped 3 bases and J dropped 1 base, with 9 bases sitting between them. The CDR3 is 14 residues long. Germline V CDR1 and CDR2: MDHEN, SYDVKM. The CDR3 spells CASSFPGENTEAFF. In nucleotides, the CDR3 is TGTGCCAGCAGTTTTCCGGGGGAGAACACTGAAGCTTTCTTT. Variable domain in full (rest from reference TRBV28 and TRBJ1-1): DVKVTQSSRYLVKRTGEKVFLECVQDMDHENMFWYRQDPGLGLRLIYFSYDVKMKEKGDIPEGYSVSREKKERFSLILESASTNQTSMYLCASSFPGENTEAFFGQGTRLTVV.